The 16 T cell receptor beta chains reported below all come from one sample, sequenced in a study of blood T cell repertoires in COVID-19. Sequencing used immunoSEQ multiplex PCR; TCRdb keeps in-frame clones, though not all of them. The sample includes approximately 190,000 clones, around 90% of them seen just once. The sequencing input was peripheral blood. The receptors derive from a man aged 40-55 years with active or convalescent COVID-19.

The chain joins TRBV5-6 to TRBJ1-6; possibly TRBD1 for D (6 bases). CDR3 length: 17 amino acids. Germline V gives CDR1 SGHDT, CDR2 YYEEEE. The ends were cut back, 0 bases at V and 7 bases at J, with 17 bases in the middle. CDR3 nucleotides: TGTGCCAGCAGCTTGGAATTCAGGGGCAGGAGCAATTCACCCCTCCACTTT. This translates into CASSLEFRGRSNSPLHF.

The chain uses TRBV12-3 or TRBV12-4 and TRBJ2-2; D is unresolved. The V gene lost 3 bases and the J gene lost 4 bases, with 6 bases spanning the gap. There are 13 residues in the CDR3. The CDR3 DNA follows: TGTGCCAGCAGTTTTGGCGGCACCGGGGAGCTGTTTTTT. It codes for CASSFGGTGELFF.

The chain couples TRBV2 to TRBJ2-1; a weak D match, TRBD1 (7 bases). CDR3 size: 15 residues. Germline V lookup: CDR1 SNHLY, CDR2 FYNNEI. V lost 1 base, J lost 6 bases, and 13 bases lay in between. The CDR3 is CASSEVAGGPNEQFF. The CDR3, as DNA: TGTGCCAGCAGTGAAGTGGCAGGGGGGCCCAATGAGCAGTTCTTC.

V gene TRBV7-6 combines with J gene TRBJ2-7; maybe TRBD1 (6 bases). The CDR3 is 15 residues long. V lost 5 bases and J 0 bases, leaving 14 bases between the germline ends. The V gene's germline CDR1 is SGHVS and CDR2 FNYEAQ. The CDR3 spells CASSQGHRSSYEQYF. CDR3 nucleotides: TGTGCCAGCAGCCAGGGACACAGGAGCTCCTACGAGCAGTACTTC.

The chain couples TRBV19 to TRBJ2-1, with 10 bases fitting TRBD1. This CDR3 is built from 19 residues. Germline assignment: CDR1 LNHDA and CDR2 SQIVND (reference sequence). Unmatched junction bases numbered 14, after V lost 6 bases and J lost 0 bases. CDR3 DNA: TGTGCCAGTAGCCTGGGGGGACAGGGGTCCTTGAGCTCCTACAATGAGCAGTTCTTC. Translation: CASSLGGQGSLSSYNEQFF.

V and J are TRBV5-4 and TRBJ2-2; D possibly corresponds to TRBD1 (6 bases). Trimming took 2 bases from V and 5 from J, leaving 13 bases between them. The CDR3 is 15 residues long. The germline V gene has CDR1 SGHNT and CDR2 YYREEE (reference sequence). The CDR3 region has the DNA TGTGCCAGCAGCTTTCAGGGGTCGATTACCGGGGAGCTGTTTTTT. Amino acid sequence: CASSFQGSITGELFF.

This clone was observed once. The CDR3 reads CASSLGQVDGYTF. CDR3 in DNA: TGTGCCAGCAGCTTAGGACAGGTTGATGGCTACACCTTC. V is TRBV7-2 and J is TRBJ1-2; D is perhaps TRBD1 (6 bases). The V end was cut by 1 base, the J end by 6 bases, with 9 bases between. CDR1 and CDR2 from the germline V gene are SGHTA and FQGNSA. This CDR3 contains 13 residues.

The rearrangement joins TRBV5-1 to TRBJ2-7, with 10 bases matching TRBD1. CDR3 length: 16 residues. Germline V gene data show CDR1 as SGHRS and CDR2 as YFSETQ. The J segment lost 2 bases and the V segment lost 4 bases, leaving 9 bases of the junction unmatched. The CDR3 loop is CASSLLMGTGAYEQYF. DNA of the CDR3: TGCGCCAGCAGCCTACTGATGGGGACAGGGGCCTACGAGCAGTACTTC.

This chain connects TRBV4-2 to TRBJ2-7; no reliable D call. This CDR3 region has 18 residues. Looked up from germline, CDR1 is LGHNA and CDR2 is YNFKEQ. V was shortened by 0 bases and J by 0 bases, with 18 bases between the two germline ends. The CDR3 spells CASSQEGRVGYNSYEQYF. CDR3 nucleotides: TGTGCCAGCAGCCAAGAGGGTCGGGTCGGATATAACTCCTACGAGCAGTACTTC.

This chain connects TRBV4-3 to TRBJ1-2; unclear D gene. The germline V gene encodes CDR1 LGHNA and CDR2 YSLEER. V gave up 1 base and J gave up 12 bases, with 15 bases separating them. This CDR3 comprises 13 residues. The CDR3 protein is CASSQVTGSTHTF. The CDR3 coding sequence is TGCGCCAGCAGCCAAGTCACCGGGTCCACCCACACCTTC.

This chain links TRBV5-6 with TRBJ2-7; tentative D call: TRBD1 (5 bases). The CDR3 loop spans 13 amino acids. Germline V gives CDR1 SGHDT, CDR2 YYEEEE. Trimming took off 4 bases at V and 7 bases at J, with 15 bases between the two ends. The CDR3: CASSPGRTREQYF. The CDR3 region has the DNA TGTGCCAGCAGCCCCGGGCGGACAAGGGAGCAGTACTTC.

The rearrangement links TRBV2 to TRBJ1-1; a possible D gene is TRBD1 (6 bases). CDR3 size: 11 residues. Trimming took 4 bases from V and 9 from J, leaving 9 bases between them. Per germline, CDR1 SNHLY and CDR2 FYNNEI. CDR3 sequence reads: CASSGTAKAFF. The CDR3 nucleotides read TGTGCCAGCAGTGGGACAGCCAAAGCTTTCTTT.

This clone was detected a few times. The same CDR3 also results from other DNA sequences found in this sample. The V and J genes are TRBV7-2 and TRBJ2-5; D is unclear. This CDR3 has 12 amino acids. The V and J ends lost 1 base and 5 bases respectively, with 5 bases between them. Germline V gene lookup returns CDR1 SGHTA and CDR2 FQGNSA. CDR3 sequence reads: CASSLGRETQYF. CDR3 bases: TGTGCCAGCAGCTTAGGGCGGGAGACCCAGTACTTC.

This clone appeared once. J is TRBJ2-7 and V is TRBV21-1; whether TRBD2, the table's D call, matches the DNA was not checked. TRBV21-1 is described as a pseudogene. The CDR3 loop spans 14 amino acids. CDR3 protein: CASSRGRQRDEQYF. The CDR3, as DNA: TGTGCCAGCAGCAGAGGCCGTCAGAGGGACGAGCAGTACTTC.

V and J are TRBV2 and TRBJ2-4, with TRBD1 matching over 7 bases. Per germline, CDR1 SNHLY and CDR2 FYNNEI. V gave up 6 bases and J gave up 8 bases; unmatched junction bases: 7. This CDR3 contains 13 residues. The chain's CDR3 is CASRDPTGDIQYF. The CDR3 DNA is TGTGCCAGCAGAGACCCTACAGGGGACATTCAGTACTTC.

The chain links TRBV27 to TRBJ2-7; 10 bases align to TRBD2. This CDR3 region has 14 residues. The ends lost 6 bases at V and 7 bases at J; junction bases unmatched: 9. CDR1 and CDR2 from the germline V gene are MNHEY and SMNVEV (reference sequence). The CDR3 nucleotides read TGTGCCAGCAGCGTAGCGGGGGGTTCGGGTGAGCAGTACTTC. As protein: CASSVAGGSGEQYF.